This T cell receptor beta chain is drawn from a study of human T cells and chemical hapten exposure. Study-wide results and limits: No change in TCRs above 1 in 1000 frequency was produced by DPC sensitization.

The sample holds a few counts of this clonotype. Its antigen remains unidentified. Study processing details: With a range of about 23,224 to 690,600, the median per sample was roughly 97,000 TCRs. TCRdb ran MiXCR on the 5' RACE reads and lists one entry per CDR3 protein. Here the V and J calls rest on TCRdb's processing, not on the authors' analysis. The sample carries 81,000 or so distinct CDR3 sequences, approximately 8% recorded once. Germline V gene data show CDR1 as ENHRY and CDR2 as SYGVKD. This CDR3 is 14 amino acids long. Trimming left V 4 bases short and J 3 bases short, with 9 bases between. The authors extracted total RNA from unfractionated whole blood.

The V call is TRBV10-3, the J call TRBJ1-4; TRBD1 is a possible D gene (5 bases). This sequence originates from a male donor in good health. The CDR3 DNA sequence: TGTGCCATCAGTGTGGACACCGCTAATGAAAAACTGTTTTTT. Translated, it gives CAISVDTANEKLFF.